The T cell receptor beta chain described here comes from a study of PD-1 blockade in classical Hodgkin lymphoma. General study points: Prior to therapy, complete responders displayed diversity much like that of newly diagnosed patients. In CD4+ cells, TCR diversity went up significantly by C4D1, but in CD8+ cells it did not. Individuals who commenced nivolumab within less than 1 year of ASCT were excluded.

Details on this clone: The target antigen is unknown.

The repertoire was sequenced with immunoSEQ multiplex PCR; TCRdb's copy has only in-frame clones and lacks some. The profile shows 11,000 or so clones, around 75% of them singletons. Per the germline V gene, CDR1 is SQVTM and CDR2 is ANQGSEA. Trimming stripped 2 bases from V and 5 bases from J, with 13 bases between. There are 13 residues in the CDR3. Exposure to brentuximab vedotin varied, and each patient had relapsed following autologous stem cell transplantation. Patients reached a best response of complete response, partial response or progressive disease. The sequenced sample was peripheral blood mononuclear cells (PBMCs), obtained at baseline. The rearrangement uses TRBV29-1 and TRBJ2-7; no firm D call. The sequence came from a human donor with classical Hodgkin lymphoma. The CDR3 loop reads CSVETSTFNEQYF. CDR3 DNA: TGCAGCGTTGAAACGTCTACCTTTAACGAGCAGTACTTC.